Shown below are 18 T cell receptor beta chains from a single sample sequenced in a study of blood T cell repertoires in COVID-19. Sequenced by immunoSEQ multiplex PCR; TCRdb stores in-frame clones only, minus some. This sample has tens of thousands of clones, with roughly 86% found just once. Sequencing was done on a sample of peripheral blood. The source of these receptors is a human donor in a cohort sampled during active COVID-19.

The genes are TRBV7-2 and TRBJ1-5; D unclear. CDR1 is SGHTA and CDR2 is FQGNSA in the germline V gene. The CDR3 runs 13 residues. The germline V and J ends were trimmed by 5 bases and 3 bases, with 8 bases remaining between them. DNA for the CDR3: TGTGCCAGCAGCGAGGAACTCAATCAGCCCCAGCATTTT. The encoded protein is CASSEELNQPQHF.

The V and J genes are TRBV10-3 and TRBJ2-5; the match to TRBD1 covers 11 bases. Germline V gene data show CDR1 as ENHRY and CDR2 as SYGVKD. This CDR3 is built from 14 residues. Trimming took 6 bases from V and 5 from J; bases not matched to a gene: 5. CDR3 region: CAIRGTGGDETQYF. In DNA form, the CDR3 reads TGTGCCATCAGGGGGACAGGGGGAGACGAGACCCAGTACTTC.

This sequence joins TRBV9 and TRBJ1-2; weak D call: TRBD1 (5 bases). CDR1 SGDLS and CDR2 YYNGEE come from the germline V gene. This CDR3 comprises 14 residues. V lost 6 bases and J 5 bases, leaving 17 bases between the germline ends. CDR3 amino acids: CASNWGSGGYGYTF. In nucleotides, the CDR3 is TGTGCCAGCAACTGGGGGAGCGGGGGGTATGGCTACACCTTC.

The V and J genes are TRBV19 and TRBJ2-6; 9 bases line up with TRBD1. The CDR3 totals 16 residues. The germline V gene has CDR1 LNHDA and CDR2 SQIVND (reference sequence). After removal of 5 bases from V and 2 bases from J, the junction contained 4 bases not matched to a gene. The CDR3 DNA reads as TGTGCCAGTAGTCCGGGACAGGGTACTGGGGCCAACGTCCTGACTTTC. It specifies CASSPGQGTGANVLTF.

The sample holds a few counts of this clone. The chain joins TRBV19 to TRBJ1-5, with D possibly matching TRBD1 (5 bases). CDR1 is LNHDA, CDR2 SQIVND, per germline (reference sequence). Trimming cost V 6 bases and J 8 bases, with 11 bases left between them. The CDR3 covers 12 residues. The CDR3 spells CASRTSREPQHF. The CDR3 DNA is TGTGCCAGTAGAACCAGCAGGGAGCCCCAGCATTTT.

The rearrangement uses TRBV5-1 and TRBJ1-2; no firm D call. The germline gives CDR1 SGHRS, CDR2 YFSETQ. Trimming took off 0 bases at V and 3 bases at J, with 9 bases between the two ends. The CDR3 contains 14 residues. The CDR3 nucleotides are TGCGCCAGCAGCTTGGATTACGGTCACTATGGCTACACCTTC. Amino acids: CASSLDYGHYGYTF.

This clone has just one count. The chain employs TRBV4-1 and TRBJ2-1, with TRBD2 matching 15 bases. J gave up 5 bases and V 3 bases, and 2 bases lay outside the gene matches. Germline V gives CDR1 MGHRA, CDR2 YSYEKL. The CDR3 length is 16 residues. The CDR3 is CASSHGTSGGNNEQFF. CDR3 nucleotides: TGCGCCAGCAGCCATGGGACTAGCGGGGGGAACAATGAGCAGTTCTTC.

The rearrangement joins TRBV3-1 (or the pseudogene TRBV3-2) to TRBJ1-2; 9 nucleotides align to TRBD1. The CDR3 sequence is 15 residues long. V trimming: 3 bases; J trimming: 1 base; junction bases outside the gene matches: 3. The V gene's germline CDR1 is LGHDT and CDR2 YNNKEL (reference sequence). CDR3 sequence: CASSQGTGSNYGYTF. CDR3 DNA: TGTGCCAGCAGCCAGGGGACAGGGAGTAACTATGGCTACACCTTC.

The chain is built from TRBV6-5 and TRBJ2-5, with 13 bases aligning to TRBD2. Trimming removed 5 bases from V and 3 bases from J; junction bases left unmatched: 3. Germline assignment: CDR1 MNHEY and CDR2 SVGAGI. The length of the CDR3 is 15 residues. The CDR3 sequence: CASSPTSGGEETQYF. The CDR3 coding sequence is TGTGCCAGCAGTCCTACTAGCGGGGGGGAAGAGACCCAGTACTTC.

The rearrangement uses TRBV6-1 and TRBJ1-2, with TRBD1 as a possible D gene (5 bases). Trimming stripped 2 bases from V and 5 bases from J, with 15 bases between. This CDR3 region has 15 residues. From germline, CDR1 is MNHNS and CDR2 SASEGT. The CDR3 loop is CASSEPGGDPYGYTF. The CDR3 DNA is TGTGCCAGCAGTGAACCCGGGGGGGACCCTTATGGCTACACCTTC.

The V call is TRBV5-1, the J call TRBJ2-1; D possibly corresponds to TRBD1 (5 bases). Germline V CDR1 and CDR2: SGHRS, YFSETQ. The CDR3 has 16 amino acids. With 7 bases removed from V and 4 bases from J, the gap between germline ends came to 21 bases. For the CDR3, the DNA is TGCGCCAGCGTTTCCGGGTGGGGCGCAGTTTACAATGAGCAGTTCTTC. This translates into CASVSGWGAVYNEQFF.

The chain has TRBV10-2 and TRBJ1-1; TRBD1 matches 8 bases. The CDR3 loop spans 15 amino acids. The ends lost 8 bases at V and 1 base at J; junction bases unmatched: 9. Per germline, CDR1 WSHSY and CDR2 SAAADI. This CDR3 is CASRGTGLPNTEAFF. Written as DNA, the CDR3 is TGCGCCAGCCGCGGGACAGGCTTACCGAACACTGAAGCTTTCTTT.

This chain joins TRBV5-6 and TRBJ2-1; 11 nucleotides align to TRBD2. The CDR3 length is 17 residues. Per the germline V gene, CDR1 is SGHDT and CDR2 is YYEEEE. The ends lost 4 bases at V and 10 bases at J; junction bases unmatched: 16. The CDR3 DNA reads as TGTGCCAGCAGCCCCCCGAATAGCGGGGGGGGCCCGGGGGAGCAGTTCTTC. As protein: CASSPPNSGGGPGEQFF.

The gene calls are TRBV5-1 and TRBJ2-1; 8 bases align to TRBD1. With V trimmed by 5 bases and J by 5 bases, 15 bases remained unmatched. The CDR3 length is 17 residues. CDR1 is SGHRS, CDR2 YFSETQ, per germline. CDR3 amino acids: CASRERQGSSINNEQFF. CDR3 in DNA: TGCGCCAGCAGGGAAAGACAGGGGTCAAGCATAAACAATGAGCAGTTCTTC.

This clone was detected only once. V and J are TRBV19 and TRBJ2-2; D remains ambiguous. Germline CDR1 reads LNHDA; CDR2 reads SQIVND (reference sequence). This CDR3 comprises 15 residues. Trimming stripped 7 bases from V and 2 bases from J, with 14 bases between. The CDR3 is CASNPPLYNTGELFF. The DNA of the CDR3 is TGTGCCAGTAACCCCCCCCTATATAACACCGGGGAGCTGTTTTTT.

The rearrangement uses TRBV5-8 and TRBJ2-5; 7 bases are shared with TRBD1. Germline CDR1 and CDR2: SGHTS and YDEGEE. The CDR3 covers 15 residues. Trimming removed 4 bases from V and 2 bases from J; junction bases left unmatched: 8. The CDR3 nucleotides are TGTGCCAGCAGCCCACGACAGGGTATACAAGAGACCCAGTACTTC. Residues: CASSPRQGIQETQYF.

The chain combines TRBV6-5 with TRBJ1-4; D ambiguous. V lost 5 bases to trimming and J lost 5 bases, with 12 bases between them. Germline values: CDR1 MNHEY, CDR2 SVGAGI. This CDR3 spans 14 amino acids. CDR3 bases: TGTGCCAGCAGTCCCACAGTGACCAATGAAAAACTGTTTTTT. It translates to CASSPTVTNEKLFF.

CDR3 nucleotides: TGTGCCAGCAGCGTAGGTGGAGGGGGCGGTCAGCCCCAGCATTTT. Its translation is CASSVGGGGGQPQHF. The rearrangement joins TRBV9 to TRBJ1-5, with 7 bases fitting TRBD1. The CDR3 length is 15 residues. The V gene's germline CDR1 is SGDLS and CDR2 YYNGEE. V shed 0 bases, J shed 6 bases, and the junction held 6 bases outside the gene matches. The variable domain in full, with the rest retrieved from reference TRBV9 and TRBJ1-5, is DSGVTQTPKHLITATGQRVTLRCSPRSGDLSVYWYQQSLDQGLQFLIQYYNGEERAKGNILERFSAQQFPDLHSELNLSSLELGDSALYFCASSVGGGGGQPQHFGDGTRLSIL.